Sequencing of this TCR beta chain was carried out in a study of cytomegalovirus exposure and HLA in healthy donors. Study background: In terms of ancestry, the Caucasian-associated cluster contained about four fifths of the 350 to 450 genotyped donors.

Study-level points and caveats: In an earlier analysis, about 90% or about 30%: the productive usage of most TCR beta V segments.

A note on this clone: No antigen is known for it.

This CDR3 has 15 residues. Per the germline V gene, CDR1 is SGHRS and CDR2 is YFSETQ. The V end lost 2 bases, the J end lost 1 base, and 13 bases lay between the germline ends. PCR primers comprised 60 Vbeta and 13 Jbeta primers. Method: immunoSEQ multiplex PCR; TCRdb's copy keeps in-frame clones and lacks some. The table records about 130,000 clones, less than 85% of them present only once. Healthy individuals who donated bone marrow served as the donors. Though probably carrying unrecorded immune exposures, donors were nominally healthy at sampling. The rearrangement links TRBV5-1 to TRBJ2-7; a weak D match, TRBD2 (5 bases). The receptor was derived from a man aged 35-49 years in good health and CMV-seronegative. The specimen sequenced was PBMCs. CDR3 in DNA: TGCGCCAGCAGCTTACAACGGGATACTTCCTACGAGCAGTACTTC. Its protein is CASSLQRDTSYEQYF.